Listed here are 18 T cell receptor beta chains from one sample, sequenced in a study of CD8 T cells in ankylosing spondylitis (dated by TCRdb to about 2017). Libraries came from 5' RACE. The data were produced on an Illumina HiSeq 2500. The public reads were run again by TCRdb, first through fastp at Q25 and then through MiXCR, and only productive beta chains were kept. Each CDR3 protein appears once, grouped with its most common genes and DNA. For this sample there are roughly 230,000 distinct CDR3 sequences; about a sixth appear just once. The ten largest clones represent roughly a third of the sample. Input material: blood, either unsorted or a sorted T cell fraction (not recorded which). The receptor source for this set is a male donor with ankylosing spondylitis or in good health (not recorded which).

The chain is built from TRBV11-1 and TRBJ2-1; 7 bases are shared with TRBD2. J gave up 0 bases and V 7 bases, and 21 bases lay outside the gene matches. The CDR3 extends over 20 amino acids. Germline CDR1 is SGHAT and CDR2 is FQDESV (reference sequence). DNA of the CDR3: TGTGCCAGCACCCCCTCATATTGGGACTACCGAAATAGCTCCTACAATGAGCAGTTCTTC. Protein sequence: CASTPSYWDYRNSSYNEQFF.

V is TRBV5-1 and J is TRBJ2-1; 8 bases align to TRBD1. From germline, CDR1 is SGHRS and CDR2 YFSETQ. Trimming cost V 1 base and J 3 bases; bases outside gene matches: 3. This CDR3 spans 15 amino acids. The CDR3 protein is CASSLLTGDYNEQFF. CDR3 DNA sequence: TGCGCCAGCAGCTTGTTGACAGGGGACTACAATGAGCAGTTCTTC.

This clonotype was seen a handful of times. The chain employs TRBV5-4 and TRBJ1-1; 7 bases line up with TRBD1. This CDR3 has 14 residues. V lost 3 bases, J lost 0 bases, and 2 bases stayed unmatched. The germline CDR1 and CDR2 sequences are SGHNT and YYREEE (reference sequence). This CDR3 reads CASSWDRMNTEAFF. CDR3 coding DNA: TGTGCCAGCAGCTGGGACAGAATGAACACTGAAGCTTTCTTT.

The rearrangement uses TRBV7-6 and TRBJ2-5; TRBD2 agrees at 13 bases. The junction had 25 bases not matched to a gene; V was cut back by 7 bases and J by 5 bases. This CDR3 spans 21 amino acids. Germline values: CDR1 SGHVS, CDR2 FNYEAQ. The CDR3 spells CASTPWSIFGGTSGIGETQYF. In DNA, the CDR3 is TGTGCCAGCACCCCCTGGTCCATCTTTGGTGGGACTAGCGGGATCGGTGAGACCCAGTACTTC.

This clonotype came up a few times. V usage is TRBV7-9 and J usage is TRBJ2-7; D is perhaps TRBD1 (6 bases). Looked up from germline, CDR1 is SEHNR and CDR2 is FQNEAQ (reference sequence). V lost 4 bases, J lost 0 bases, and 13 bases lay in between. CDR3 length equals 15 residues. The CDR3 sequence: CASSSTTGFSYEQYF. In nucleotides, the CDR3 is TGTGCCAGCAGCTCGACGACAGGCTTCTCCTACGAGCAGTACTTC.

This clonotype was seen only a few times. The genes are TRBV7-9 and TRBJ2-5; D tentatively reads TRBD1 or TRBD2 (5 bases each). The CDR3 is 15 residues long. V lost 6 bases, J lost 1 base, and 15 bases lay in between. The V gene's germline CDR1 is SEHNR and CDR2 FQNEAQ (reference sequence). Here the CDR3 reads CASSSVQGVQETQYF. The CDR3 DNA is TGTGCCAGCAGTTCCGTCCAGGGAGTCCAAGAGACCCAGTACTTC.

This clonotype was counted between two and nine times. The rearrangement links TRBV9 to TRBJ2-3, with 9 bases lining up with TRBD2. The trim removed 5 bases at V and 0 bases at J, leaving 4 bases unmatched. The V gene's germline CDR1 is SGDLS and CDR2 YYNGEE. This CDR3 comprises 15 residues. CDR3 nucleotide sequence: TGTGCCAGCAGTCCTAGCGGGACTAGCACAGATACGCAGTATTTT. It is translated as CASSPSGTSTDTQYF.

This rearrangement joins TRBV9 to TRBJ2-1, with 8 positions matching TRBD1. Germline V gene sequence: CDR1 SGDLS, CDR2 YYNGEE. V lost 0 bases to trimming and J lost 5 bases; unmatched junction nucleotides: 4. The CDR3 contains 15 residues. This chain's CDR3 is CASSVARTGNNEQFF. The CDR3, as DNA: TGTGCCAGCAGCGTAGCGAGGACAGGGAACAATGAGCAGTTCTTC.

The chain uses TRBV5-1 and TRBJ2-7; possible D gene TRBD1, 5 bases. The CDR3 has 15 residues. V lost 1 base to trimming and J lost 2 bases, with 13 bases between them. Germline CDR1 is SGHRS and CDR2 is YFSETQ. CDR3 in amino acids: CASSLSTARTYEQYF. CDR3 bases: TGCGCCAGCAGCTTGTCGACAGCAAGGACCTACGAGCAGTACTTC.

The chain is built from TRBV29-1 and TRBJ1-2; unclear D gene. There are 14 residues in the CDR3. CDR1 SQVTM and CDR2 ANQGSEA come from the germline V gene. V was shortened by 0 bases and J by 4 bases, with 12 bases between the two germline ends. The CDR3 region has the DNA TGCAGCGTTGAAGACAGTCCCACCGGCTATGGCTACACCTTC. Its protein product is CSVEDSPTGYGYTF.

Only a few counts were recorded for this clonotype. The chain links TRBV29-1 to TRBJ2-3, with 8 bases matching TRBD2. Per the germline V gene, CDR1 is SQVTM and CDR2 is ANQGSEA. The V segment lost 7 bases and the J segment 2 bases; nucleotides outside the gene matches: 11. The CDR3 loop spans 15 amino acids. As DNA, the CDR3 is TGCAGCGGCTGTCCCCGGGAGGGCCTCACAGATACGCAGTATTTT. It specifies CSGCPREGLTDTQYF.

The J gene is TRBJ2-3, the V gene TRBV20-1, with 13 bases that match TRBD2. The CDR3 runs 16 residues. Per germline, CDR1 DFQATT and CDR2 SNEGSKA (reference sequence). Unmatched junction bases numbered 9, after V lost 3 bases and J lost 6 bases. DNA of the CDR3: TGCAGTGCTAGCAGGACTAGCGGGAGTTATCTGGATACGCAGTATTTT. Translating it yields CSASRTSGSYLDTQYF.

In its sample, this clonotype was seen a few times. This chain links TRBV5-1 with TRBJ2-7; 14 nucleotides match TRBD2. This CDR3 comprises 15 residues. Germline V gene sequence: CDR1 SGHRS, CDR2 YFSETQ. Trimming removed 4 bases from V and 4 bases from J; junction bases left unmatched: 4. Here the CDR3 DNA reads TGCGCCAGCAGCCCCCGGACTAGCGGGAGGTACGAGCAGTACTTC. Protein: CASSPRTSGRYEQYF.

This clonotype has a count of ten or more. The chain uses TRBV3-1 and TRBJ2-7; possible D gene TRBD2, 6 bases. CDR3 length equals 16 residues. Germline V gene sequence: CDR1 LGHDT, CDR2 YNNKEL (reference sequence). V was pared by 5 bases and J by 4 bases, with 21 bases between. The CDR3 DNA sequence: TGTGCCAGCAGCGACTTCATAGGGGCGGGAACGTACGAGCAGTACTTC. As protein: CASSDFIGAGTYEQYF.

The rearrangement uses TRBV5-6 and TRBJ2-5; D possibly corresponds to TRBD2 (6 bases). The CDR3 has 14 residues. CDR1 and CDR2 from the germline V gene are SGHDT and YYEEEE. With 0 bases removed from V and 4 bases from J, the gap between germline ends came to 10 bases. This CDR3 reads CASSLVGEAETQYF. The CDR3, as DNA: TGTGCCAGCAGCTTGGTGGGGGAGGCAGAGACCCAGTACTTC.

Ten or more counts support this clonotype. This chain links TRBV20-1 with TRBJ2-3; D assignment may be TRBD1 or TRBD2 (5 bases each). V was pared by 0 bases and J by 5 bases, with 18 bases between. The germline V gene encodes CDR1 DFQATT and CDR2 SNEGSKA (reference sequence). The CDR3 is made up of 16 amino acids. The CDR3 bases are TGCAGTGCTAGAGATCGCGAGAGGGACCTGATAGATACGCAGTATTTT. Protein sequence: CSARDRERDLIDTQYF.

This clonotype has just a few counts. The gene calls are TRBV2 and TRBJ2-5; TRBD2 aligns across 10 bases. Trimming took 2 bases from V and 5 from J; bases not matched to a gene: 2. CDR3 length: 14 amino acids. Germline assignment: CDR1 SNHLY and CDR2 FYNNEI. Written as DNA, the CDR3 is TGTGCCAGCAGTGAACTAGCGGGAGCTGAGACCCAGTACTTC. It codes for CASSELAGAETQYF.

The chain combines TRBV6-1 with TRBJ2-5; 9 positions agree with TRBD1. V lost 5 bases, J lost 4 bases, and 5 bases stayed unmatched. This CDR3 has 14 residues. Germline assignment: CDR1 MNHNS and CDR2 SASEGT. CDR3 in amino acids: CASSSYRGRETQYF. CDR3 bases: TGTGCCAGCAGTAGCTACAGGGGGCGAGAGACCCAGTACTTC.